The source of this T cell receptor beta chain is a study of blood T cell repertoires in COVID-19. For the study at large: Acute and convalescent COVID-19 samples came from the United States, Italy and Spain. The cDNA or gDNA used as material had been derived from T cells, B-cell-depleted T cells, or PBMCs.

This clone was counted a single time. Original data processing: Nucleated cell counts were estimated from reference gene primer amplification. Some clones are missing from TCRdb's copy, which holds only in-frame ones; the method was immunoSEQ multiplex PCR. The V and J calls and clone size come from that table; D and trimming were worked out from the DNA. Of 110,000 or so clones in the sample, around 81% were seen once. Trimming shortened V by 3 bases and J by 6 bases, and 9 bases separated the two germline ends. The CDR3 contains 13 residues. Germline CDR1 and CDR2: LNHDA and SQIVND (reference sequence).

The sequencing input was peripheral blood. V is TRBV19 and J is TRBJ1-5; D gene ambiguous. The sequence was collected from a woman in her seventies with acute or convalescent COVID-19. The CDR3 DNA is TGTGCCAGTAGTATGCGCGGCGGTCAGCCCCAGCATTTT. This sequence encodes CASSMRGGQPQHF.